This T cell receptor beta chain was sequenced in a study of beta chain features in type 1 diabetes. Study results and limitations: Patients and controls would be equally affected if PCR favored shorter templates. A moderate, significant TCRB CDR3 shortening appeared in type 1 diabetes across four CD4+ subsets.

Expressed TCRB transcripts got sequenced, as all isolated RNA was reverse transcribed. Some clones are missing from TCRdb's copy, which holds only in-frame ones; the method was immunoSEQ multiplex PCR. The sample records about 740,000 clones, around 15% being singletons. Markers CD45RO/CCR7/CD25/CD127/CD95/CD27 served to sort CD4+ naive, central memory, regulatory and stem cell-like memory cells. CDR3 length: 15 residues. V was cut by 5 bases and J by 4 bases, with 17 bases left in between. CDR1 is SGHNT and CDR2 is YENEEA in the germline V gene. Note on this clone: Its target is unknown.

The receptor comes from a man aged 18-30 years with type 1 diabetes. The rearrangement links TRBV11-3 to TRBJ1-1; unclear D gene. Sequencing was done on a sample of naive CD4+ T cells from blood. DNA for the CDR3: TGTGCCAGCAGCCCCGGGCCCGAGGTGGGCACTGAAGCTTTCTTT. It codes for CASSPGPEVGTEAFF.